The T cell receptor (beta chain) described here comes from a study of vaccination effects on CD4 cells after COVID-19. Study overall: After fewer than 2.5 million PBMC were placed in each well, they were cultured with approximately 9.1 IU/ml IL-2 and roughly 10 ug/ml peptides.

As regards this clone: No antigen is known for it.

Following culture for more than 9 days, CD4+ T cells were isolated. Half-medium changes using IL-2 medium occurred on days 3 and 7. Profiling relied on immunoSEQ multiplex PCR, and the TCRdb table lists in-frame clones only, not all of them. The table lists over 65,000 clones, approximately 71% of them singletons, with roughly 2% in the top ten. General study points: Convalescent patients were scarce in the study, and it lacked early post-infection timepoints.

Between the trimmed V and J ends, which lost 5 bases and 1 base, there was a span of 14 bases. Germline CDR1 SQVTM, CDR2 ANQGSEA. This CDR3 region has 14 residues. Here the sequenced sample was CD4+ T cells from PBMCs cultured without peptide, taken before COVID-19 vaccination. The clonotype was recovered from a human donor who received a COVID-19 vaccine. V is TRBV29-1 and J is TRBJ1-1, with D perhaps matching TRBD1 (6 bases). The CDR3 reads CSVHFQGSNTEAFF. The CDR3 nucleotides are TGCAGCGTTCATTTTCAGGGGTCGAACACTGAAGCTTTCTTT.